The entry that follows covers one T cell receptor (beta chain) sequence. This clonotype was seen at least ten times. What this receptor recognizes is not known. Within one base of it there is no much larger clone, and no base qualities were kept. Library generation was performed with multiplex PCR. The listed sequencing device is Illumina HiSeq 4000. CDR3 regions were amplified by Arm-PCR with iRepertoire HTBI primers to construct TCR beta libraries. PCR products were gel purified before sequencing. The study's own analysis went as follows. A total of 60 to 80 TRBV and 14 TRBJ segments were identified across samples and were used for gene usage analysis of CDR3 amino acid clonotypes. Filtered high-quality paired reads were merged into contigs using COPE and FqMerger. Contigs were aligned with BLAST to IMGT TRBV, TRBD and TRBJ reference genes, and CDR3 was defined per IMGT. Any clonotype with a frequency above 0.1% was counted as a highly expanded clone. Shannon entropy served as the measure of repertoire diversity, while the Gini coefficient captured V-J evenness. Public clonotypes were defined as clonotypes shared by more than one individual. TCRdb reran the public reads through fastp at Q25 and MiXCR, keeping productive beta chains. Rows with a matching CDR3 protein are joined into one entry that keeps the most common DNA and genes. TCRdb's processing, not the study's, gives the V and J calls here. The sample table shows 250,000 to 300,000 distinct CDR3 sequences, and 15% to 20% are seen once. Jointly, the top ten make up 14% of the sample.

What this sample's time point label stands for: newly diagnosed GD, antithyroid drugs for less than 3 months. RNA was extracted from PBMCs in TRIzol for both TCR sequencing and RNA sequencing. The diagnosis of Graves' disease followed American Thyroid Association guidelines. Patients for the study were recruited at an endocrinology department in Xi'an, China. Each patient gave approximately 10 milliliters of peripheral blood, collected in an EDTA anticoagulant tube. Ficoll Paque Plus density gradient separation was used to isolate PBMCs, and no additional T cell sorting was done. An Agilent 2100 Bioanalyzer and agarose gel were used to check RNA quality, and a NanoDrop 2000 was used to measure RNA concentration. The sample comes from a study of regulatory T cells in long-lasting Graves disease listed by TCRdb under 2021. With respect to the entire study: Antithyroid drugs had been taken for less than 3 months by newly diagnosed Graves' disease patients. Patients with persistent Graves' disease were compared with patients with newly diagnosed Graves' disease using TCR sequencing and RNA sequencing of peripheral blood. The study took place in China and was registered as a clinical trial. A total of roughly 35 samples underwent TCR sequencing: around 13 from persistent and roughly 20 from newly diagnosed Graves' disease patients.

Overall study outcomes, separate from this receptor: Only the TCR beta chain was sequenced and analyzed. Patients with persistent disease shared more public clonotypes (around 2,500) than newly diagnosed patients did (around 1,000). Preferential use of TRBV28, TRBJ1-2 and TRBJ2-5 was observed in persistent disease, whereas TRBV20-1 and TRBJ2-1 were favored in newly diagnosed disease. The small sample size was acknowledged by the authors as a limitation that may reduce accuracy. Peripheral blood alone was examined, since thyroid tissue, which constituted the primary lesion, could not be accessed. Compared with newly diagnosed patients, patients with persistent Graves' disease had lower TCR Shannon entropy and fewer highly expanded clones, which suggests clonal expansion.

CDR3 length: 13 amino acids, cysteine to phenylalanine. Only the CDR3 DNA is retained, 39 bases long and in frame from the first base. The V and J ends are trimmed by 3 bases and 5 bases, leaving 10 bases between them. Based on the germline V gene (reference sequence), the CDR1 and CDR2 sequences are LGHDT and YNNKEL. The sample was also linked to a second study, of T cells in Graves' hyperthyroidism and ophthalmopathy. The second paper states: Graves' hyperthyroidism was defined as stable when no progression to ophthalmopathy occurred over 18 months of follow-up. Hyperthyroidism patients were aged 18 to 65 years and newly diagnosed, with disease duration of less than 2 months. Patients with uncontrolled infections, other autoimmune diseases, pregnancy or lactation were excluded. Diagnoses were based on clinical symptoms, serum thyroxine and TRAb, thyroid ultrasound and orbital computed tomography. The first round of RT-PCR for the TCR CDR3 was performed with the HTBI primer set and the Qiagen OneStep RT-PCR kit. Most expanded thyroid clonotypes (frequency above 0.001) were also detected in blood, suggesting blood repertoires may reflect thyroid immune responses. A model built on a 13 V-J signature distinguished ophthalmopathy from stable hyperthyroidism, reaching 85% to 90% sensitivity and 81% to 83% specificity in cross-validation and 80%/75% in testing. In validation, progression to ophthalmopathy was predicted by the model with nearly 71% sensitivity and approximately 78% specificity, a median of roughly 6.4 months before onset. A discovery cohort of about a hundred patients, about 40 with Graves' ophthalmopathy and approximately 60 with stable Graves' hyperthyroidism, was used to find distinguishing TCR V-J signatures. Prospective prediction of ophthalmopathy was tested in an independent validation cohort consisting of 18 hyperthyroidism patients and approximately 16 patients who later progressed to ophthalmopathy. For training and testing, the 100 or so patients in the discovery cohort were randomly divided in a 7:3 ratio. In several Graves' hyperthyroidism patients, the study also compared T-cell repertoires from thyroid tissue with T-cell repertoires from blood. After blood sampling, hyperthyroidism patients were treated with methimazole at a starting dose of 30 mg daily, and ophthalmopathy patients were treated with high-dose intravenous methylprednisolone. Libraries were constructed in a second round of multiplex PCR, after which size selection and purification were carried out. Libraries were sequenced paired-end with 100 bp reads on an Illumina HiSeq2000. Raw data were processed with SOAPnuke, discarding reads with adapters, uncalled bases, mean Phred below 15, or no exact constant-primer or identifier match. High-quality paired reads were merged using COPE v1.2.5, and each unique nucleotide sequence was defined as a clonotype. MiTCR v1.1 was used to align the clonotypes against IMGT TRBV, TRBD and TRBJ reference segments. Only V-J combinations with frequency above 0.0001, covering approximately 99% of repertoires, were analysed. A TCS score was defined as the ratio of F50 (clonal expansion) to E x V (chaos), with BLOSUM62-based TCRdist applied between CDR3 peptides within each V-J. Welch's t-statistics and random forest reduced roughly 530 V-J features to around 14, which were used in a naive Bayes classifier (R e1071). Sample size was not statistically predetermined, and blinding of investigators to group allocation was not performed. TCR Vbeta CDR3 sequencing of approximately 140 peripheral blood samples (fewer than 45 ophthalmopathy, 75 hyperthyroidism and roughly 17 progressor patients) is reported in the paper.

The chain was built from TRBV3-1 and TRBJ2-5; 5 matching bases give a weak D call of TRBD1. This clonotype was obtained from a woman in her 30s with Graves disease. Donor details come from another sample of the same person, matched by shared clones. This specimen consisted of peripheral blood mononuclear cells (PBMCs), obtained at new diagnosis, from a patient treated with antithyroid drugs. The CDR3 in this case is CASSQGRRETQYF. Here is the DNA: TGTGCCAGCAGCCAGGGGCGCAGGGAGACCCAGTACTTC.